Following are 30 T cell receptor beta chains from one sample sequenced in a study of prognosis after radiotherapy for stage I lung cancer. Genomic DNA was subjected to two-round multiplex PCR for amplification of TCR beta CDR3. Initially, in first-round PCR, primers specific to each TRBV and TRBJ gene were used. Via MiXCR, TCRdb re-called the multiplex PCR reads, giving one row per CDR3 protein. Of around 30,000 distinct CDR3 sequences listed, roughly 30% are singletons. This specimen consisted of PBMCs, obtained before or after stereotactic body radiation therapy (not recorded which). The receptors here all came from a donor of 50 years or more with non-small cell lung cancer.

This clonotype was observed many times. The CDR3 here is CASSRGGQPQHF. The DNA of the CDR3 is TGTGCCAGCAGCCGGGGGGGACAGCCCCAGCATTTT. The rearrangement joins TRBV5-4 to TRBJ1-5, with D tentatively TRBD1 (5 bases). Trimming left V 4 bases short and J 7 bases short, with 9 bases between. CDR1 is SGHNT, CDR2 YYREEE, per germline (reference sequence). CDR3 length: 12 residues. Based on the CDR3 plus reference TRBV5-4 and TRBJ1-5, the full variable domain is ETGVTQSPTHLIKTRGQQVTLRCSSQSGHNTVSWYQQALGQGPQFIFQYYREEENGRGNFPPRFSGLQFPNYSSELNVNALELDDSALYLCASSRGGQPQHFGDGTRLSIL.

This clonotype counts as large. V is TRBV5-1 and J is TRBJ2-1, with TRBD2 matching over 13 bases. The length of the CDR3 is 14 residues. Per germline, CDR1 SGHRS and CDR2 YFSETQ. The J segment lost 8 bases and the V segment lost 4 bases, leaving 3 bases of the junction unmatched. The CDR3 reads CASSKGLAGYEQFF. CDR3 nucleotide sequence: TGCGCCAGCAGCAAGGGACTAGCGGGGTATGAGCAGTTCTTC. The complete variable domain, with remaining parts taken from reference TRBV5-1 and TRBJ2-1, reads KAGVTQTPRYLIKTRGQQVTLSCSPISGHRSVSWYQQTPGQGLQFLFEYFSETQRNKGNFPGRFSGRQFSNSRSEMNVSTLELGDSALYLCASSKGLAGYEQFFGPGTRLTVL.

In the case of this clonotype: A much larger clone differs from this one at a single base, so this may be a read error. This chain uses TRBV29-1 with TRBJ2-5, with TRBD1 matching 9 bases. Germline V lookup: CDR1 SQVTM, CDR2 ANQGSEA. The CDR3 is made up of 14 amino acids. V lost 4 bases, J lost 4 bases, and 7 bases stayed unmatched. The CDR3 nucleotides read TGCAGCGTTGTCGCCTGGACAGGGGTAGAGACCCAGTACTTC. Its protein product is CSVVAWTGVETQYF.

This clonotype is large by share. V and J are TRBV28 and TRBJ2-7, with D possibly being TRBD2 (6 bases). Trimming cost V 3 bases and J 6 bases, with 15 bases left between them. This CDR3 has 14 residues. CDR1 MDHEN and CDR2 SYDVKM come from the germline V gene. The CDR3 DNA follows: TGTGCCAGCAGTTTGGAGGGTACATTTGGCGAGCAGTACTTC. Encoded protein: CASSLEGTFGEQYF.

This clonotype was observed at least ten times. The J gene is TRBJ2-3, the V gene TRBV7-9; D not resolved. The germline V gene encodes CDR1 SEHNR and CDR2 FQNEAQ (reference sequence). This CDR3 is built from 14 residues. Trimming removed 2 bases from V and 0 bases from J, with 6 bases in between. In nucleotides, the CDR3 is TGTGCCAGCAGCTTAAGCGTTAGCACAGATACGCAGTATTTT. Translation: CASSLSVSTDTQYF.

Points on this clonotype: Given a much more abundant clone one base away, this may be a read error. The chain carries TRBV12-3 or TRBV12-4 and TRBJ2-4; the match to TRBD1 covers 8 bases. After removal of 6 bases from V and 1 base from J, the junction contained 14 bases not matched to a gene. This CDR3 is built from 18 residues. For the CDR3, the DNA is TGTGCCAGCAGACCCTCCCGGGACAGGTCCATCGCCAAAAACATTCAGTACTTC. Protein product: CASRPSRDRSIAKNIQYF.

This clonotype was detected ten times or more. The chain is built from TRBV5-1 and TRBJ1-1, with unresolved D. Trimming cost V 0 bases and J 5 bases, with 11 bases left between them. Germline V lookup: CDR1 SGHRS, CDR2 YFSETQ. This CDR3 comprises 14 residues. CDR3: CASSLASRETEAFF. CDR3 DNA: TGCGCCAGCAGCTTGGCATCGAGGGAGACTGAAGCTTTCTTT.

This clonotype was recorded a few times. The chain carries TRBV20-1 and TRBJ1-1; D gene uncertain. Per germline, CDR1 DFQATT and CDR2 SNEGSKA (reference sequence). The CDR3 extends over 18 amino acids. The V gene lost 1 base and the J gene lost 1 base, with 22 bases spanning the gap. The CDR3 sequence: CSARAYPEIGMENTEAFF. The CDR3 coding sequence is TGCAGTGCTAGAGCCTACCCCGAAATAGGGATGGAGAACACTGAAGCTTTCTTT.

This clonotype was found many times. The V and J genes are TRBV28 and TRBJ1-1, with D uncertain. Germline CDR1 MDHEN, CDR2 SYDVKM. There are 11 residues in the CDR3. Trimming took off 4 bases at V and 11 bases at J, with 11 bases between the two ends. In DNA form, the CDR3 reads TGTGCCAGCAGTTCAGGCTTCCTCGCTTTCTTT. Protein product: CASSSGFLAFF.

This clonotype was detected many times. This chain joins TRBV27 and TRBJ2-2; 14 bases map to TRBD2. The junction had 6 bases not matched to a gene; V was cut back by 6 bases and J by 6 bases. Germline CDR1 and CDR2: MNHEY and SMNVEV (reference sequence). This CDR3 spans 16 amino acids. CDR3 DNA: TGTGCCAGCAGCCAATCGACTAGCGGGAGGGCCGGGGAGCTGTTTTTT. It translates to CASSQSTSGRAGELFF.

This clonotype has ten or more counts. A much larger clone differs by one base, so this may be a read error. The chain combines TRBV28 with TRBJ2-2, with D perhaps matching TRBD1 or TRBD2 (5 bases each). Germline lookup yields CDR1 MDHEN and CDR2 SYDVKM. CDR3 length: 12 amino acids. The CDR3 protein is CASTRGTGELSF. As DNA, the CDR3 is TGTGCCAGCACCCGGGGCACCGGGGAGCTGTCTTTT.

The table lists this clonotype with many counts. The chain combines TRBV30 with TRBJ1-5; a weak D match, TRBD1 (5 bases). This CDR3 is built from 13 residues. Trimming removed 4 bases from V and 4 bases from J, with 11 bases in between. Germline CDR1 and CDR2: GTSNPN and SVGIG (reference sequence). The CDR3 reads CAWNDRLNQPQHF. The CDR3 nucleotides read TGTGCCTGGAACGACAGACTGAATCAGCCCCAGCATTTT.

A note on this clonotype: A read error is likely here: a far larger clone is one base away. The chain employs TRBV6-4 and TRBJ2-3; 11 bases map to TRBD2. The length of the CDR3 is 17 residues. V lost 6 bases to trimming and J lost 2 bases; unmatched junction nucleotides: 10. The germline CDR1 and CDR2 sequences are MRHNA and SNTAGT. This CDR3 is CASSTKGTSGVTDTQYF. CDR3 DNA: TGTGCCAGCAGCACAAAAGGGACTAGCGGAGTCACAGATACGCAGTATTTT.

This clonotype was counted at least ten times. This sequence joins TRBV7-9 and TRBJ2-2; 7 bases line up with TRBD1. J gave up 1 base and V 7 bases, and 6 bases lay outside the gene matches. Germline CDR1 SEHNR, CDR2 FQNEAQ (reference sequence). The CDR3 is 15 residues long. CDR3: CASNGDRENTGELFF. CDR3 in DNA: TGTGCCAGCAATGGCGACAGGGAGAACACCGGGGAGCTGTTTTTT.

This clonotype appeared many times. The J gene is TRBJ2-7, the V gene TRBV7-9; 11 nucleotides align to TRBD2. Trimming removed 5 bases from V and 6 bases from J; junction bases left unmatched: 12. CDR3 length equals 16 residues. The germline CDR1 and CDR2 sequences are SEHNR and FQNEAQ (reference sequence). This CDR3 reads CASSPTSGKNLGEQYF. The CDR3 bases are TGTGCCAGCAGCCCGACTAGCGGGAAAAACTTAGGCGAGCAGTACTTC.

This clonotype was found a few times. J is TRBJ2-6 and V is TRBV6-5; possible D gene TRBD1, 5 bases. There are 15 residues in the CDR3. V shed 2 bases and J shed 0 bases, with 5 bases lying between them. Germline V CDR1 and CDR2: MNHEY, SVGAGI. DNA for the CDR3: TGTGCCAGCAGTTACGACAGCTCTGGGGCCAACGTCCTGACTTTC. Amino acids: CASSYDSSGANVLTF.

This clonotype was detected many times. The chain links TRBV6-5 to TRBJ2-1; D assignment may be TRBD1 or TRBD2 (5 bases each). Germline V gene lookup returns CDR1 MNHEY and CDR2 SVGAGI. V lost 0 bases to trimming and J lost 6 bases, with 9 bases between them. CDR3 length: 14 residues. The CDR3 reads CASSYSGGTNEQFF. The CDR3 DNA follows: TGTGCCAGCAGTTACTCGGGTGGGACCAATGAGCAGTTCTTC.

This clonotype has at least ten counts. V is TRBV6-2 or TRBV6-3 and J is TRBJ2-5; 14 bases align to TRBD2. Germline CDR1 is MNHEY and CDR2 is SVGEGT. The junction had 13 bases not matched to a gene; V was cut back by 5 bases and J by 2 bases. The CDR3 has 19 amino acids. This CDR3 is CASSESFGTSGGPQETQYF. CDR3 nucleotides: TGTGCCAGCAGTGAGAGTTTCGGGACTAGCGGGGGACCGCAAGAGACCCAGTACTTC.

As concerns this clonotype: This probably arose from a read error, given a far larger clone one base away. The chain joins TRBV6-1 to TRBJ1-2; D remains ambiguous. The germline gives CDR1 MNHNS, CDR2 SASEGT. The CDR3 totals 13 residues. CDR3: CASSPARGYGYAF. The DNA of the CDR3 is TGTGCCAGCAGTCCCGCCCGTGGTTATGGCTACGCCTTC.

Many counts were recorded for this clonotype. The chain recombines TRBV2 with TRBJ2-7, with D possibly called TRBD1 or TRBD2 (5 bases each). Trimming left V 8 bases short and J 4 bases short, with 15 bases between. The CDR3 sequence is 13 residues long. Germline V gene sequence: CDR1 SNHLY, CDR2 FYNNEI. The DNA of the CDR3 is TGTGCCAGCGGGTCCGGGACGGAGTACGAGCAGTACTTC. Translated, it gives CASGSGTEYEQYF.

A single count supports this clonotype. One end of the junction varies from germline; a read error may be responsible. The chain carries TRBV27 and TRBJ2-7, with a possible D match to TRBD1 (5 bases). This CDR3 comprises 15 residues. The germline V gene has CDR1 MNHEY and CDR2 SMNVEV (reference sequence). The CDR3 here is CASSLYADRTYEHYF. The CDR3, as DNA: TGTGCCAGCAGTTTATACGCTGACAGAACCTACGAGCATTACTTC.

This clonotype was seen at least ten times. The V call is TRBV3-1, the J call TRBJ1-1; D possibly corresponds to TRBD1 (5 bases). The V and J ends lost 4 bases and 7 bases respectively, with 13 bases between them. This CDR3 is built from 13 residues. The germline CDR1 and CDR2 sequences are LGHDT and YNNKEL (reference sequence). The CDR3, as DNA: TGTGCCAGCAGCCCTAGCAGGGCCCTTGAAGCTTTCTTT. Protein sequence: CASSPSRALEAFF. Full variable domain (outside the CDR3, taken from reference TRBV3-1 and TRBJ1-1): DTAVSQTPKYLVTQMGNDKSIKCEQNLGHDTMYWYKQDSKKFLKIMFSYNNKELIINETVPNRFSPKSPDKAHLNLHINSLELGDSAVYFCASSPSRALEAFFGQGTRLTVV.

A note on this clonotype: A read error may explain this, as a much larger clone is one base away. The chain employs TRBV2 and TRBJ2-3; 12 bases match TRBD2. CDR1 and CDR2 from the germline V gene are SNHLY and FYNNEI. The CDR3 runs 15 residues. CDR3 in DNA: TGTGACAGCATACGACTAGCGGGAGCTGGAGATACGCAGTATTTT. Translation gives CDSIRLAGAGDTQYF.

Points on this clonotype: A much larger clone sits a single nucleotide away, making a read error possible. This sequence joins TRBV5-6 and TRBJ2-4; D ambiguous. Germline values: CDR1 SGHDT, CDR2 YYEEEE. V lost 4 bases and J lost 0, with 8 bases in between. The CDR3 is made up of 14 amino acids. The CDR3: CASSPTAAKNIQYF. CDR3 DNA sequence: TGTGCCAGCAGCCCGACGGCAGCCAAAAACATTCAGTACTTC.

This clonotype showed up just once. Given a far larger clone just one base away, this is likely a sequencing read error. The CDR3 loop is CASRGGTEAFF. Written as DNA, the CDR3 is TGTGCCAGCAGAGGCGGCACTGAAGCTTTCTTT. J is TRBJ1-1 and V is TRBV6-2 or TRBV6-3; D unclear. Germline V lookup: CDR1 MNHEY, CDR2 SVGEGT. The CDR3 runs 11 residues. Trimming stripped 6 bases from V and 4 bases from J, with 6 bases between.

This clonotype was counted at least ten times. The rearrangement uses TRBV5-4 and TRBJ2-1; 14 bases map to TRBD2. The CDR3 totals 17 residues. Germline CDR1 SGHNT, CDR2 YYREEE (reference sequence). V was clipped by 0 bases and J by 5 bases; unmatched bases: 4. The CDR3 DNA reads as TGTGCCAGCAGCTTGGGACTAGCGGGAGGGTTCGACAATGAGCAGTTCTTC. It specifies CASSLGLAGGFDNEQFF.

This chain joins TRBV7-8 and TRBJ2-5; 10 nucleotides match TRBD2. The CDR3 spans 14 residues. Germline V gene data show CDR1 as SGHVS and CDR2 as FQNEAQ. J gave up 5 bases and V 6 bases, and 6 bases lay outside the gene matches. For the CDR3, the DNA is TGTGCCAGCAGTGGCGGACTAGCGGCTGAGACCCAGTACTTC. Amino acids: CASSGGLAAETQYF.

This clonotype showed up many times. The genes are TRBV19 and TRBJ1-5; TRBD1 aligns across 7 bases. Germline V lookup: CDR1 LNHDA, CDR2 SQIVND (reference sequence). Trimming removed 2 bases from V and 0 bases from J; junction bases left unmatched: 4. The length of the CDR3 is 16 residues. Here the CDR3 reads CASSIQGGLSNQPQHF. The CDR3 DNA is TGTGCCAGTAGTATACAGGGGGGACTTAGCAATCAGCCCCAGCATTTT. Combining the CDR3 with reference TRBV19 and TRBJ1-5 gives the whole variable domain DGGITQSPKYLFRKEGQNVTLSCEQNLNHDAMYWYRQDPGQGLRLIYYSQIVNDFQKGDIAEGYSVSREKKESFPLTVTSAQKNPTAFYLCASSIQGGLSNQPQHFGDGTRLSIL.

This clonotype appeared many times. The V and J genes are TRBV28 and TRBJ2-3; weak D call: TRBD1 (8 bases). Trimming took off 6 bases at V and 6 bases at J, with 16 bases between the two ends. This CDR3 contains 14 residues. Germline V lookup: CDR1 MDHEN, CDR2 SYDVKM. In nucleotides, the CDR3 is TGTGCCAGCAGCCGGGACAGGCGGGGGGATACGCAGTATTTT. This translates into CASSRDRRGDTQYF. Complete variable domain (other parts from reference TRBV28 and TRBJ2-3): DVKVTQSSRYLVKRTGEKVFLECVQDMDHENMFWYRQDPGLGLRLIYFSYDVKMKEKGDIPEGYSVSREKKERFSLILESASTNQTSMYLCASSRDRRGDTQYFGPGTRLTVL.

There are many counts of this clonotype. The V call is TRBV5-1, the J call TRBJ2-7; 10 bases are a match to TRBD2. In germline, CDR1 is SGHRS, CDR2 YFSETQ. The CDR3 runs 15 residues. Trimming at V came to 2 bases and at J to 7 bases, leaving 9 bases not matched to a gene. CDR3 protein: CASSLAGGTGQEQYF. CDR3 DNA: TGCGCCAGCAGCTTAGCGGGAGGGACAGGTCAAGAGCAGTACTTC.